These 29 T cell receptor beta chains originate from one sample sequenced in a study of response to subunit inactivated influenza vaccine. MiXCR was run by TCRdb on the RT-PCR reads, yielding one entry per CDR3 protein. Of 300,000 to 350,000 distinct CDR3 sequences in the sample, about 20% were seen once. This specimen was PBMCs from blood, taken 21 months after vaccination. Every receptor here comes from a man between 45 and 75 years old who received an inactivated influenza vaccine.

This clonotype was seen many times. The chain has TRBV6-1 and TRBJ1-1; a weak D match, TRBD1 (6 bases). Germline V gene data show CDR1 as MNHNS and CDR2 as SASEGT. The V end lost 6 bases, the J end lost 0 bases, and 14 bases lay between the germline ends. This CDR3 has 15 residues. The CDR3 protein is CASRGGTHMNTEAFF. The CDR3 region has the DNA TGTGCCAGCAGGGGCGGGACACATATGAACACTGAAGCTTTCTTT.

The rearrangement uses TRBV4-3 and TRBJ1-3; D unclear. In germline, CDR1 is LGHNA, CDR2 YSLEER. With 4 bases removed from V and 0 bases from J, the gap between germline ends came to 16 bases. This CDR3 spans 17 amino acids. The CDR3 region has the DNA TGCGCCAGCAGCCCATCCCCGGCGGGGAGCTCTGGAAACACCATATATTTT. Amino acid sequence: CASSPSPAGSSGNTIYF.

The CDR3 nucleotides read TGTGCCAGCAGCTTAGCGGGGGTTTATACAGATACGCAGTATTTT. Translating gives CASSLAGVYTDTQYF. J is TRBJ2-3 and V is TRBV7-8; either TRBD1 or TRBD2 may fit D (5 bases each). CDR1 is SGHVS, CDR2 FQNEAQ, per germline. V was clipped by 0 bases and J by 3 bases, with 10 bases between them. The CDR3 is 15 residues long.

The rearrangement links TRBV20-1 to TRBJ2-5; no clear D. The V end lost 5 bases, the J end lost 0 bases, and 13 bases lay between the germline ends. The CDR3 is made up of 14 amino acids. CDR1 DFQATT and CDR2 SNEGSKA come from the germline V gene (reference sequence). The CDR3 region is CSAPGAQYQETQYF. The CDR3, as DNA: TGCAGTGCTCCCGGCGCACAGTACCAAGAGACCCAGTACTTC.

The chain uses TRBV20-1 and TRBJ1-2, with D maybe TRBD1 (6 bases). Trimming left V 0 bases short and J 6 bases short, with 11 bases between. This CDR3 comprises 13 residues. The germline CDR1 and CDR2 sequences are DFQATT and SNEGSKA (reference sequence). For the CDR3, the DNA is TGCAGTGCTAGAGATCGGGCAGGGGATGGCTACACCTTC. Protein product: CSARDRAGDGYTF.

V gene TRBV6-1 combines with J gene TRBJ2-7; 9 positions match TRBD1. The germline gives CDR1 MNHNS, CDR2 SASEGT. This CDR3 is 16 amino acids long. V lost 3 bases to trimming and J lost 0 bases; unmatched junction nucleotides: 6. CDR3 nucleotides: TGTGCCAGCAGTGAGACAGGGGGTTTTAGCTCCTACGAGCAGTACTTC. This sequence encodes CASSETGGFSSYEQYF.

In nucleotides, the CDR3 is TGTGCCAGCAGCTTGGTAGGGGAAAAACTGTTTTTT. Protein sequence: CASSLVGEKLFF. V usage is TRBV5-4 and J usage is TRBJ1-4; D unclear. Trimming left V 0 bases short and J 8 bases short, with 5 bases between. The CDR3 covers 12 residues. Germline CDR1 and CDR2: SGHNT and YYREEE (reference sequence).

This clonotype was seen only a few times. The chain uses TRBV20-1 and TRBJ2-5; 13 bases agree with TRBD2. CDR3 length: 17 amino acids. Per the germline V gene, CDR1 is DFQATT and CDR2 is SNEGSKA (reference sequence). The trim removed 7 bases at V and 1 base at J, leaving 12 bases unmatched. In nucleotides, the CDR3 is TGCAGTGTGGTACTAGCGGGAGGGTCGCGGGCCCAAGAGACCCAGTACTTC. Protein sequence: CSVVLAGGSRAQETQYF.

In this sample, this clonotype turned up once. The chain couples TRBV7-3 to TRBJ2-2, with unresolved D. Germline loops: CDR1 SGHTA, CDR2 FQGTGA. Trimming left V 1 base short and J 6 bases short, with 12 bases between. CDR3 length: 15 residues. In DNA form, the CDR3 reads TGTGCCAGCAGCTTAAACGGGCAATGGTCCGGGGAGCTGTTTTTT. Protein sequence: CASSLNGQWSGELFF. The full variable domain, its missing parts supplied by reference TRBV7-3 and TRBJ2-2, is GAGVSQTPSNKVTEKGKYVELRCDPISGHTALYWYRQSLGQGPEFLIYFQGTGAADDSGLPNDRFFAVRPEGSVSTLKIQRTERGDSAVYLCASSLNGQWSGELFFGEGSRLTVL.

About this clonotype: The junction differs from germline at one of its ends, possibly a read error. The rearrangement links TRBV5-1 to TRBJ1-1; possibly TRBD1 for D (5 bases). In germline, CDR1 is SGHRS, CDR2 YFSETQ. The CDR3 covers 13 residues. The CDR3 DNA reads as TGCGCCGGCAGCTTGGGGGAAAAAACTGAAGCTTTCTTT. This gives the protein CAGSLGEKTEAFF.

The V call is TRBV5-6, the J call TRBJ2-2, with 7 bases fitting TRBD1. The CDR3 consists of 15 residues. Germline V gene sequence: CDR1 SGHDT, CDR2 YYEEEE. V was pared by 2 bases and J by 5 bases, with 6 bases of the junction left unmatched. The chain's CDR3 is CASSFMGRGTGELFF. CDR3 sequence (DNA): TGTGCCAGCAGCTTTATGGGCAGGGGGACCGGGGAGCTGTTTTTT. Full variable domain (remainder filled in from reference TRBV5-6 and TRBJ2-2): DAGVTQSPTHLIKTRGQQVTLRCSPKSGHDTVSWYQQALGQGPQFIFQYYEEEERQRGNFPDRFSGHQFPNYSSELNVNALLLGDSALYLCASSFMGRGTGELFFGEGSRLTVL.

This clonotype was counted between two and nine times. The germline gene is not matched at one end of the junction; a read error may be the cause. The chain joins TRBV28 to TRBJ1-1; tentative D call: TRBD1 (6 bases). The CDR3 runs to 11 residues. Germline V gene lookup returns CDR1 MDHEN and CDR2 SYDVKM. The CDR3 DNA follows: TGTGCCAGTGATGAAGGTCGGGGGCTGGTCTTT. It codes for CASDEGRGLVF.

This chain links TRBV3-1 with TRBJ2-3; D may be TRBD2 (6 bases). V lost 4 bases and J 0 bases, leaving 14 bases between the germline ends. CDR3 length equals 16 residues. Germline assignment: CDR1 LGHDT and CDR2 YNNKEL (reference sequence). CDR3 bases: TGTGCCAGCAGCCCCTCGGGACTGCTAAGCACAGATACGCAGTATTTT. Amino acid sequence: CASSPSGLLSTDTQYF.

This clonotype was recorded many times. CDR3 sequence (DNA): TGTGCCAGCAGTTACGACTCCGAGGGGAACACTGAAGCTTTCTTT. Translated: CASSYDSEGNTEAFF. J is TRBJ1-1 and V is TRBV6-2 or TRBV6-3, with unresolved D. Trimming took off 2 bases at V and 1 base at J, with 11 bases between the two ends. The length of the CDR3 is 15 residues. The germline CDR1 and CDR2 sequences are MNHEY and SVGEGT.

This clonotype has only a few counts. This chain links TRBV7-2 with TRBJ1-2; no clear D. The CDR3 covers 15 residues. Between the trimmed V and J ends, which lost 5 bases and 5 bases, there was a span of 18 bases. Germline V gives CDR1 SGHTA, CDR2 FQGNSA. The chain's CDR3 is CASSLLLTGSYGYTF. The DNA for the CDR3 is TGTGCCAGCAGCCTTCTATTGACGGGCTCTTATGGCTACACCTTC.

This clonotype was recorded a few times. V usage is TRBV7-9 and J usage is TRBJ2-4, with unresolved D. V lost 1 base and J lost 0, with 10 bases in between. The CDR3 totals 16 residues. CDR1 and CDR2 (germline): SEHNR, FQNEAQ (reference sequence). CDR3 sequence (DNA): TGTGCCAGCAGCTTAGGAATGACCCTAGCCAAAAACATTCAGTACTTC. Translation: CASSLGMTLAKNIQYF.

The chain combines TRBV3-1 with TRBJ1-5; a weak D match, TRBD1 (5 bases). V dropped 0 bases and J dropped 7 bases, with 16 bases sitting between them. This CDR3 has 16 amino acids. Germline lookup yields CDR1 LGHDT and CDR2 YNNKEL (reference sequence). CDR3 bases: TGTGCCAGCAGCCAAGATGCGTCTCAGGGAAGACAGCCCCAGCATTTT. Residues: CASSQDASQGRQPQHF.

The genes are TRBV20-1 and TRBJ2-3; 11 bases map to TRBD2. Germline values: CDR1 DFQATT, CDR2 SNEGSKA (reference sequence). Trimming at V came to 3 bases and at J to 0 bases, leaving 5 bases not matched to a gene. CDR3 size: 16 residues. CDR3: CSASSGGGPSTDTQYF. Written as DNA, the CDR3 is TGCAGTGCTAGTAGCGGGGGGGGTCCTAGCACAGATACGCAGTATTTT.

This clonotype was seen a handful of times. The V and J genes are TRBV6-5 and TRBJ1-2; D unresolved. CDR1 MNHEY and CDR2 SVGAGI come from the germline V gene. The germline V and J ends were trimmed by 0 bases and 0 bases, with 5 bases remaining between them. The CDR3 runs 14 residues. The CDR3 sequence: CASSYSEANYGYTF. In nucleotides, the CDR3 is TGTGCCAGCAGTTACTCGGAAGCTAACTATGGCTACACCTTC.

This clonotype was recorded at least ten times. This chain links TRBV7-9 with TRBJ2-7; no firm D call. The germline V gene encodes CDR1 SEHNR and CDR2 FQNEAQ (reference sequence). Trimming pared 3 bases from V and 3 bases from J, leaving 6 bases between. The CDR3 is made up of 12 amino acids. The CDR3 is CASSFLSYEQYF. CDR3 nucleotides: TGTGCCAGCAGCTTTCTTAGCTACGAGCAGTACTTC.

This clonotype appeared a few times. Here the CDR3 DNA reads TGTGCCAGCAGTGAAGGACGACACAGGTCGGGAAATGAGCAGTTCTTC. Translating it yields CASSEGRHRSGNEQFF. The chain employs TRBV2 and TRBJ2-1; D might be TRBD1 or TRBD2, each matching 5 bases. V was shortened by 1 base and J by 7 bases, with 17 bases between the two germline ends. This CDR3 spans 16 amino acids. Per the germline V gene, CDR1 is SNHLY and CDR2 is FYNNEI.

This clonotype showed up just a few times. The chain employs TRBV20-1 and TRBJ1-2; 9 nucleotides align to TRBD1. The ends lost 6 bases at V and 7 bases at J; junction bases unmatched: 9. CDR3 length: 13 amino acids. Germline CDR1 DFQATT, CDR2 SNEGSKA (reference sequence). The CDR3 bases are TGCAGTGCCGTTTCACAGGGGGCAAGTGGCTACACCTTC. This translates into CSAVSQGASGYTF.

The gene calls are TRBV2 and TRBJ2-5, with D unresolved. This CDR3 spans 14 amino acids. Germline V lookup: CDR1 SNHLY, CDR2 FYNNEI. Deletions cut 0 bases from V and 7 bases from J, with 12 bases between. CDR3 bases: TGTGCCAGCAGTGAAGCAGATAGGGTCGGGACCCAGTACTTC. This gives the protein CASSEADRVGTQYF.

This chain connects TRBV4-3 to TRBJ1-1; D is possibly TRBD1 (5 bases). There are 15 residues in the CDR3. Per the germline V gene, CDR1 is LGHNA and CDR2 is YSLEER. The V end was cut by 1 base, the J end by 5 bases, with 14 bases between. This CDR3 is CASSQGGRGLTEAFF. CDR3 DNA: TGCGCCAGCAGCCAAGGTGGTAGGGGTTTGACTGAAGCTTTCTTT.

V gene TRBV19 combines with J gene TRBJ1-6; 7 bases line up with TRBD1. V lost 4 bases, J lost 14 bases, and 11 bases stayed unmatched. The CDR3 has 14 amino acids. Germline CDR1 LNHDA, CDR2 SQIVND (reference sequence). The CDR3 DNA follows: TGTGCCAGTAGTACGGGACAGCCGGGCGGGGCCCTCCACTTT. Protein product: CASSTGQPGGALHF.

This clonotype was detected a few times. This sequence joins TRBV2 and TRBJ2-7, with D perhaps matching TRBD2 (5 bases). The germline V gene encodes CDR1 SNHLY and CDR2 FYNNEI. The V gene lost 1 base and the J gene lost 2 bases, with 6 bases spanning the gap. This CDR3 is 13 amino acids long. The CDR3 spells CASSEVATYEQYF. In DNA, the CDR3 is TGTGCCAGCAGTGAAGTAGCGACCTACGAGCAGTACTTC. The complete variable domain, with remaining parts taken from reference TRBV2 and TRBJ2-7, reads EPEVTQTPSHQVTQMGQEVILRCVPISNHLYFYWYRQILGQKVEFLVSFYNNEISEKSEIFDDQFSVERPDGSNFTLKIRSTKLEDSAMYFCASSEVATYEQYFGPGTRLTVT.

The V and J genes are TRBV5-1 and TRBJ1-6, with 8 bases fitting TRBD1. The CDR3 contains 15 residues. J gave up 10 bases and V 0 bases, and 6 bases lay outside the gene matches. Germline V CDR1 and CDR2: SGHRS, YFSETQ. The CDR3 nucleotides read TGCGCCAGCAGCTTGGCCGGACAGGGAATCTCACCCCTCCACTTT. Translating gives CASSLAGQGISPLHF.

The V call is TRBV14, the J call TRBJ2-2, with D hard to call. V gave up 4 bases and J gave up 3 bases, with 12 bases separating them. The CDR3 runs 15 residues. Germline CDR1 SGHDN, CDR2 FVKESK. The CDR3 region is CASSLVGTYTGELFF. The CDR3 DNA is TGTGCCAGCAGCCTAGTCGGCACTTACACCGGGGAGCTGTTTTTT.

This clonotype was found many times. V and J are TRBV7-2 and TRBJ2-7; 11 bases are shared with TRBD1. Per the germline V gene, CDR1 is SGHTA and CDR2 is FQGNSA. This CDR3 is built from 15 residues. After removal of 4 bases from V and 4 bases from J, the junction contained 6 bases not matched to a gene. The CDR3 reads CASSSGTGGFYEQYF. In DNA form, the CDR3 reads TGTGCCAGCAGCTCCGGGACAGGGGGATTTTACGAGCAGTACTTC.